This T cell receptor beta chain was sequenced during a study of siplizumab effects on memory and regulatory T cells. TCRdb's copy holds only in-frame clones and misses some; the assay was immunoSEQ multiplex PCR. This sample has tens of thousands of clones, with just over 95% found just once. CDR1 is SGDLS, CDR2 YYNGEE, per germline. The trim removed 4 bases at V and 2 bases at J, leaving 6 bases unmatched. CDR3 length: 15 residues. The sequencing sample was made of naive CD8+ T cells sorted from blood. The chain couples TRBV9 to TRBJ2-3, with 8 bases aligning to TRBD2. The source of this sequence is a human donor in good health. DNA of the CDR3: TGTGCCAGCAGCACCAGCGGGGGACTCACAGATACGCAGTATTTT. It encodes CASSTSGGLTDTQYF.